This T cell receptor beta chain was captured in a study of blood T cell repertoires in COVID-19. Overall study: Acute and convalescent COVID-19 specimens originated in the United States, Italy and Spain. T cells, B-cell-depleted T cells, or PBMCs supplied cDNA or gDNA.

In the study's own analysis: Reference gene primer amplification yielded estimated nucleated cell counts. Repertoires were generated with immunoSEQ multiplex PCR, while TCRdb's copy carries only in-frame clones and drops some. The V and J calls and clone size were taken over from that table, and D and trimming were inferred from the DNA. The sample shows about 190,000 clones, 85% to 90% of them seen only once. CDR3 length: 16 residues. J was trimmed by 7 bases and V by 3 bases; bases with no gene match: 7. The germline gives CDR1 SGHRS, CDR2 YFSETQ. The sample was peripheral blood. V gene TRBV5-1 combines with J gene TRBJ2-4, with 13 positions matching TRBD2. This sequence originates from a man aged 40-50 years with active or convalescent COVID-19. The CDR3 DNA sequence: TGCGCCAGCAGCTCGACTAGCGGGGGGCCAGGGAACATTCAGTACTTC. Amino acid sequence: CASSSTSGGPGNIQYF.